This T cell receptor (beta chain) was recorded in a study of cytomegalovirus exposure and HLA in healthy donors. A word on this clone: Its antigen is currently unknown.

Study observations and caveats: Both high specificity and high sensitivity reportedly marked the classifier's diagnosis of cytomegalovirus status. Later analysis demonstrated an association between a missense DCLRE1C variant and TCR beta V- and J-gene trimming.

The germline V and J ends were trimmed by 7 bases and 7 bases, with 17 bases remaining between them. The germline gives CDR1 LNHDA, CDR2 SQIVND (reference sequence). This CDR3 has 14 amino acids. Primers for the PCR totalled 60 Vbeta and 13 Jbeta. Per the original data handling: In a later analysis, of around 80 million unique beta chains, some 10 million appeared in at least two donors. Measured with immunoSEQ multiplex PCR; TCRdb has only the in-frame clones, and not every one. That table is the source of V, J and clone size, and D and trimming were worked out from the DNA. The table has approximately 130,000 clones, approximately 85% seen once.

This chain connects TRBV19 to TRBJ2-1; a weak D match, TRBD1 (5 bases). The receptor comes from a woman in her 30s in good health and CMV-seropositive. The sequencing input was PBMCs. The CDR3 DNA sequence: TGTGCCAGTAATGGACAAGGGTCACGGAATGAGCAGTTCTTC. It codes for CASNGQGSRNEQFF.